The 9 T cell receptor beta chains given below trace back to one sample, sequenced in a study of PD-1 blockade in classical Hodgkin lymphoma. Time point given: newly diagnosed, previously untreated cHL patient sample. Researchers used magnetic negative selection to pull out pure CD4+ T cells from thawed PBMCs. The repertoire was sequenced with immunoSEQ multiplex PCR; TCRdb's copy has only in-frame clones and lacks some. The sample includes around 27,000 clones, approximately 88% of them seen just once. The sample comprised CD4+ T cells from blood. All receptors come from a human donor with classical Hodgkin lymphoma.

The chain employs TRBV19 and TRBJ1-4, with D tentatively TRBD1 (5 bases). Trimming pared 6 bases from V and 8 bases from J, leaving 16 bases between. CDR3 size: 14 residues. The germline V gene has CDR1 LNHDA and CDR2 SQIVND (reference sequence). In nucleotides, the CDR3 is TGTGCCAGTAGAGGAGCAGGGTCAGGCGAAAAACTGTTTTTT. Amino acid sequence: CASRGAGSGEKLFF.

This clone was detected only once. The V call is TRBV5-6, the J call TRBJ2-5, with D tentatively TRBD2 (5 bases). The CDR3 has 14 amino acids. Germline loops: CDR1 SGHDT, CDR2 YYEEEE. V lost 2 bases, J lost 5 bases, and 13 bases lay in between. The CDR3 is CASSFGWPGETQYF. The CDR3 DNA reads TGTGCCAGCAGCTTTGGGTGGCCGGGGGAGACCCAGTACTTC.

The gene calls are TRBV27 and TRBJ2-1; 10 bases fit TRBD2. This CDR3 has 17 amino acids. The V gene's germline CDR1 is MNHEY and CDR2 SMNVEV (reference sequence). V was clipped by 6 bases and J by 6 bases; unmatched bases: 14. In nucleotides, the CDR3 is TGTGCCAGCAGCTGGACTAGCGGAGGCCCCCCCGGCAATGAGCAGTTCTTC. Translating it yields CASSWTSGGPPGNEQFF.

Written as DNA, the CDR3 is TGTGCCAGCAGCCCGCGTCCCGGAGCAAACACTGAAGCTTTCTTT. Its translation is CASSPRPGANTEAFF. The chain is built from TRBV7-8 and TRBJ1-1; D unresolved. With 5 bases removed from V and 2 bases from J, the gap between germline ends came to 15 bases. This CDR3 is 15 amino acids long. Per the germline V gene, CDR1 is SGHVS and CDR2 is FQNEAQ.

The chain joins TRBV5-8 to TRBJ2-3, with D tentatively TRBD1 (5 bases). The CDR3 is made up of 15 amino acids. Germline-derived CDR1 and CDR2 are SGHTS and YDEGEE. V lost 5 bases, J lost 8 bases, and 21 bases lay in between. The CDR3 sequence is CASSRARGGLGTQYF. Here the CDR3 DNA reads TGTGCCAGCAGTCGGGCAAGGGGTGGGCTGGGTACGCAGTATTTT.

As regards this clone: Germline is not matched at one junction end, which may reflect a read error. The chain has TRBV2 and TRBJ2-1, with D perhaps TRBD2 (6 bases). Germline lookup yields CDR1 SNHLY and CDR2 FYNNEI. The CDR3 consists of 14 residues. CDR3 in DNA: TGTGCCAGCAATGAACCCGGGAGTTACAATGAGCAGTTCTTC. It translates to CASNEPGSYNEQFF.

The chain joins TRBV19 to TRBJ2-5; no definite D call. Deletions cut 4 bases from V and 1 base from J, with 19 bases between. The germline gives CDR1 LNHDA, CDR2 SQIVND (reference sequence). The CDR3 loop spans 17 amino acids. CDR3 in amino acids: CASSTGGENMPQETQYF. CDR3 bases: TGTGCCAGTAGTACGGGTGGGGAAAACATGCCCCAAGAGACCCAGTACTTC.

The CDR3 nucleotides are TGTGCCAGCAGCGTAGTTGGACAGGGGTATCCGCTGATCAATGAGCAGTTCTTC. Encoded protein: CASSVVGQGYPLINEQFF. The chain has TRBV9 and TRBJ2-1; 9 nucleotides line up with TRBD1. Germline-derived CDR1 and CDR2 are SGDLS and YYNGEE. The V gene end was trimmed by 0 bases and the J gene end by 6 bases; junction bases not matched to a gene: 13. The CDR3 length is 18 residues.

The chain has TRBV4-3 and TRBJ2-3; no firm D call. Trimming removed 0 bases at V and 4 bases at J, with 8 bases between. Germline loops: CDR1 LGHNA, CDR2 YSLEER. The CDR3 has 14 residues. The CDR3 loop is CASSQDVRSDTQYF. Written as DNA, the CDR3 is TGCGCCAGCAGCCAAGACGTCCGATCAGATACGCAGTATTTT.